Below, 24 T cell receptor beta chains from the same sample are listed, as sequenced in a study of T cell responses to AZD1222 COVID-19 vaccine. Assay used: immunoSEQ multiplex PCR; TCRdb lists only in-frame clones, some missing. The sample consists of about 120,000 clones, approximately 85% of them appearing once. The sample was peripheral blood, taken on day 0 of AZD1222 vaccination. The origin of the receptors is an adult in good health.

The CDR3 protein is CASSQGRPDKVYGYTF. CDR3 coding DNA: TGTGCCAGCAGCCAAGGCAGGCCTGACAAGGTCTATGGCTACACCTTC. This sequence joins TRBV3-1 (or the pseudogene TRBV3-2) and TRBJ1-2, with D uncertain. V shed 1 base and J shed 4 bases, with 16 bases lying between them. The V gene's germline CDR1 is LGHDT and CDR2 YNNKEL (reference sequence). This CDR3 has 16 amino acids.

The gene calls are TRBV5-1 and TRBJ1-4, with a possible D match to TRBD1 (5 bases). The germline V gene encodes CDR1 SGHRS and CDR2 YFSETQ. Trimming pared 2 bases from V and 4 bases from J, leaving 12 bases between. The CDR3 sequence is 15 residues long. In DNA, the CDR3 is TGCGCCAGCAGCTTAGGAGGACAACTTAATGAAAAACTGTTTTTT. It yields the protein CASSLGGQLNEKLFF.

The J gene is TRBJ2-6, the V gene TRBV25-1; no firm D call. Trimming removed 6 bases at V and 0 bases at J, with 9 bases between. The length of the CDR3 is 15 residues. In germline, CDR1 is MGHDK, CDR2 SYGVNS. DNA for the CDR3: TGTGCCAGCAGCTCGATAGGCTCTGGGGCCAACGTCCTGACTTTC. The encoded protein is CASSSIGSGANVLTF.

This chain uses TRBV12-3 or TRBV12-4 with TRBJ2-7; tentatively, D is TRBD2 (6 bases). V was trimmed by 4 bases and J by 5 bases, leaving 9 bases between them. CDR3 length equals 12 residues. Here the CDR3 reads CASSWGGDEQYF. Here the CDR3 DNA reads TGTGCCAGCAGTTGGGGCGGGGACGAGCAGTACTTC.

The chain has TRBV29-1 and TRBJ2-1; tentatively, D is TRBD1 or TRBD2 (5 bases each). There are 10 residues in the CDR3. Germline values: CDR1 SQVTM, CDR2 ANQGSEA. Between the trimmed V and J ends, which lost 7 bases and 10 bases, there was a span of 11 bases. CDR3 sequence (DNA): TGCAGCGGCTTCTGGGGGGAGCAGTTCTTC. It is translated as CSGFWGEQFF.

This clone was seen a handful of times. The chain is built from TRBV2 and TRBJ2-2; the match to TRBD2 covers 9 bases. The CDR3 extends over 17 amino acids. Trimming took 6 bases from V and 3 from J; bases not matched to a gene: 11. The germline V gene encodes CDR1 SNHLY and CDR2 FYNNEI. The CDR3: CASRGVSGGWYTGELFF. CDR3 nucleotides: TGTGCCAGCAGAGGAGTTAGCGGGGGATGGTACACCGGGGAGCTGTTTTTT.

This clone was seen a few times. The J gene is TRBJ1-2, the V gene TRBV14, with 7 nucleotides matching TRBD1. Germline CDR1 SGHDN, CDR2 FVKESK. The CDR3 runs to 13 residues. Germline trimming cut 4 bases from V and 8 bases from J; bases unmatched to any gene: 7. Here the CDR3 DNA reads TGTGCCAGCAGCCCGAAAGACAGGGTCGGCTACACCTTC. This gives the protein CASSPKDRVGYTF.

V is TRBV12-3 or TRBV12-4 and J is TRBJ1-4; D unclear. This CDR3 contains 13 residues. Between the trimmed V and J ends, which lost 3 bases and 5 bases, there was a span of 7 bases. The CDR3 protein is CASSFFVNEKLFF. The CDR3 bases are TGTGCCAGCAGTTTTTTCGTGAATGAAAAACTGTTTTTT.

The rearrangement links TRBV24-1 to TRBJ1-1; unclear D gene. This CDR3 comprises 9 residues. The germline V and J ends were trimmed by 9 bases and 11 bases, with 9 bases remaining between them. CDR1 and CDR2 from the germline V gene are KGHDR and SFDVKD. The CDR3 here is CATHPGAFF. CDR3 nucleotides: TGTGCCACCCACCCTGGGGCTTTCTTT.

The V gene is TRBV11-3, the J gene TRBJ1-1; possibly TRBD1 for D (5 bases). In germline, CDR1 is SGHNT, CDR2 YENEEA. V shed 7 bases and J shed 3 bases, with 12 bases lying between them. The CDR3 runs 13 residues. The DNA of the CDR3 is TGTGCCAGCACTACGGGGGGGTACACTGAAGCTTTCTTT. Amino acids: CASTTGGYTEAFF.

The chain links TRBV7-2 to TRBJ1-2; TRBD1 agrees at 9 bases. This CDR3 has 15 amino acids. Germline V gene lookup returns CDR1 SGHTA and CDR2 FQGNSA. V gave up 2 bases and J gave up 2 bases; unmatched junction bases: 3. CDR3 sequence: CASSLFGQGNYGYTF. CDR3 bases: TGTGCCAGCAGCTTATTCGGACAGGGGAACTATGGCTACACCTTC.

This chain joins TRBV5-1 and TRBJ1-3, with unresolved D. Germline CDR1 SGHRS, CDR2 YFSETQ. There are 14 residues in the CDR3. Trimming left V 2 bases short and J 1 base short, with 7 bases between. The chain's CDR3 is CASSFGESGNTIYF. CDR3 DNA sequence: TGCGCCAGCAGCTTTGGGGAATCTGGAAACACCATATATTTT.

This clone was found once. The chain is built from TRBV2 and TRBJ2-7; 8 positions agree with TRBD1. Germline loops: CDR1 SNHLY, CDR2 FYNNEI. The CDR3 runs to 14 residues. V was pared by 4 bases and J by 2 bases, with 4 bases of the junction left unmatched. DNA for the CDR3: TGTGCCAGCAGTGGCTGGACAGGGACCTACGAGCAGTACTTC. Translating gives CASSGWTGTYEQYF.

The rearrangement links TRBV7-2 to TRBJ2-3, with 7 bases lining up with TRBD2. CDR1 and CDR2 (germline): SGHTA, FQGNSA. CDR3 length: 16 residues. V dropped 2 bases and J dropped 2; count of bases not matched to a gene: 7. The chain's CDR3 is CASSLIKSGNTDTQYF. CDR3 nucleotide sequence: TGTGCCAGCAGCTTAATTAAGAGCGGGAACACAGATACGCAGTATTTT. Looking up the rest from reference TRBV7-2 and TRBJ2-3 gives the full variable domain: GAGVSQSPSNKVTEKGKDVELRCDPISGHTALYWYRQSLGQGLEFLIYFQGNSAPDKSGLPSDRFSAERTGGSVSTLTIQRTQQEDSAVYLCASSLIKSGNTDTQYFGPGTRLTVL.

The J gene is TRBJ1-4, the V gene TRBV5-1; D gene uncertain. Germline CDR1 is SGHRS and CDR2 is YFSETQ. V was pared by 4 bases and J by 3 bases, with 13 bases between. CDR3 size: 15 residues. This chain's CDR3 is CASSVTASANEKLFF. The CDR3 DNA reads as TGCGCCAGCAGCGTAACGGCTTCGGCTAATGAAAAACTGTTTTTT.

This clone appeared a few times. The rearrangement uses TRBV6-6 and TRBJ1-2; 7 nucleotides align to TRBD1. This CDR3 has 17 amino acids. Germline CDR1 is MNHNY and CDR2 is SVGAGI (reference sequence). With V trimmed by 5 bases and J by 2 bases, 14 bases remained unmatched. The CDR3 loop is CASSPHRQGAHNYGYTF. The CDR3 nucleotides read TGTGCCAGCAGTCCCCACCGACAGGGAGCACACAACTATGGCTACACCTTC.

The chain couples TRBV3-1 (or the pseudogene TRBV3-2) to TRBJ2-7; 7 nucleotides align to TRBD2. Germline V gives CDR1 LGHDT, CDR2 YNNKEL (reference sequence). The CDR3 sequence is 15 residues long. V shed 6 bases, J shed 2 bases, and the junction held 10 bases outside the gene matches. In DNA, the CDR3 is TGTGCCAGCAGTACCAGAGCTAGCGGCCCCTACGAGCAGTACTTC. It encodes CASSTRASGPYEQYF.

This chain uses TRBV30 with TRBJ1-3, with unresolved D. The CDR3 has 14 residues. The germline CDR1 and CDR2 sequences are GTSNPN and SVGIG (reference sequence). The V gene lost 3 bases and the J gene lost 0 bases, with 9 bases spanning the gap. As DNA, the CDR3 is TGTGCCTGGAGATCTAGATCCTCTGGAAACACCATATATTTT. The encoded protein is CAWRSRSSGNTIYF. Using reference TRBV30 and TRBJ1-3 for the parts outside the CDR3, the full variable domain is SQTIHQWPATLVQPVGSPLSLECTVEGTSNPNLYWYRQAAGRGLQLLFYSVGIGQISSEVPQNLSASRPQDRQFILSSKKLLLSDSGFYLCAWRSRSSGNTIYFGEGSWLTVV.

Notes on this clone: One end of the junction varies from germline; a read error may be responsible. J is TRBJ2-1 and V is TRBV7-9, with 9 nucleotides matching TRBD2. This CDR3 region has 14 residues. Germline V gene lookup returns CDR1 SEHNR and CDR2 FQNEAQ (reference sequence). CDR3 nucleotide sequence: TGTGCCAGCAGCTTGAGGTCTTTCAGCGGGAGGATAGTCTTC. It specifies CASSLRSFSGRIVF.

The rearrangement uses TRBV4-2 and TRBJ1-1, with a weak D call TRBD1 (6 bases). V was clipped by 4 bases and J by 3 bases, with 12 bases between them. Germline V gives CDR1 LGHNA, CDR2 YNFKEQ. This CDR3 comprises 14 residues. This chain's CDR3 is CASSPIQGYTEAFF. CDR3 nucleotides: TGTGCCAGCAGCCCCATACAGGGCTACACTGAAGCTTTCTTT.

This rearrangement joins TRBV30 to TRBJ2-7, with D possibly TRBD1 on 5 matching bases. Germline lookup yields CDR1 GTSNPN and CDR2 SVGIG (reference sequence). Trimming pared 4 bases from V and 1 base from J, leaving 8 bases between. CDR3 size: 12 residues. The CDR3 protein is CAWKDSSYEQYF. CDR3 coding DNA: TGTGCCTGGAAAGACAGTTCCTACGAGCAGTACTTC.

The chain carries TRBV2 and TRBJ2-7; possibly TRBD1 or TRBD2 for D (5 bases each). V lost 10 bases and J 3 bases, leaving 19 bases between the germline ends. CDR3 length: 14 amino acids. Germline V CDR1 and CDR2: SNHLY, FYNNEI. The CDR3 protein is CATTDPQGRYEQYF. In DNA form, the CDR3 reads TGTGCCACCACGGACCCCCAGGGACGCTACGAGCAGTACTTC.

The chain has TRBV6-2 or TRBV6-3 and TRBJ1-1; weak D call: TRBD1 (5 bases). The germline CDR1 and CDR2 sequences are MNHEY and SVGEGT. This CDR3 has 18 residues. Trimming left V 0 bases short and J 0 bases short, with 17 bases between. The CDR3 nucleotides read TGTGCCAGCAGTTACTCGACGGGCAGGGATTATTTGAACACTGAAGCTTTCTTT. This sequence encodes CASSYSTGRDYLNTEAFF.

The gene calls are TRBV19 and TRBJ1-1; D unresolved. CDR1 and CDR2 (germline): LNHDA, SQIVND (reference sequence). This CDR3 spans 12 amino acids. V was cut by 7 bases and J by 2 bases, with 8 bases left in between. Here the CDR3 reads CASKIGNTEAFF. DNA for the CDR3: TGTGCCAGTAAAATTGGAAACACTGAAGCTTTCTTT. Based on the CDR3 plus reference TRBV19 and TRBJ1-1, the full variable domain is DGGITQSPKYLFRKEGQNVTLSCEQNLNHDAMYWYRQDPGQGLRLIYYSQIVNDFQKGDIAEGYSVSREKKESFPLTVTSAQKNPTAFYLCASKIGNTEAFFGQGTRLTVV.